This T cell receptor beta chain was documented in a study of OX40 agonist ivuxolimab in advanced cancers. Study-level information: Previous treatment with anti-PD-1, anti-PD-L1 or anti-CTLA-4 therapy was allowed; 35% to 50% had received some.

This CDR3 spans 15 amino acids. J was trimmed by 4 bases and V by 10 bases; bases with no gene match: 13. Per the germline V gene, CDR1 is SEHNR and CDR2 is FQNEAQ (reference sequence). Study observations and caveats: Also present in some nonresponders was a low level of normalized T-cell clonal expansion. Specificity for antigen went undetermined in the expanded peripheral T cells. At doses 0.1 to 3.0 mg/kg, CD4+ and CD8+ clones expanded.

Concerning this clone itself: Its antigen is unknown.

Produced via immunoSEQ multiplex PCR; TCRdb's table is partial and in-frame only. The sample yields 97,000 or so clones, roughly 90% seen once. The chain uses TRBV7-9 and TRBJ2-7, with 10 bases identical to TRBD2. The specimen comprised CD4+ or CD8+ T cells sorted from blood, sampled in a trial of the OX40 agonist ivuxolimab. The sequence came from an adult with an advanced solid tumor such as melanoma, head and neck, liver or kidney cancer. In DNA form, the CDR3 reads TGTGCCACCGGCGGTGGGGCTAGCGGGAGTTACGAGCAGTACTTC. Encoded protein: CATGGGASGSYEQYF.